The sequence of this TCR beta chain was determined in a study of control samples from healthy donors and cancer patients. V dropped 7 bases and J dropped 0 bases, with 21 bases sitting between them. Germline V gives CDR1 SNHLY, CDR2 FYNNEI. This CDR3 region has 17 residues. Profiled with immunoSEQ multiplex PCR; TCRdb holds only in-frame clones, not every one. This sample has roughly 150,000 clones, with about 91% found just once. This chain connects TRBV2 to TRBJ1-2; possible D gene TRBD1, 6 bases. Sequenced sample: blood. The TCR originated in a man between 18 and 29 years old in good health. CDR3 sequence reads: CASTDRNSALTNYGYTF. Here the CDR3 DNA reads TGTGCCAGCACCGACAGGAACAGCGCCCTTACTAACTATGGCTACACCTTC.